The source of this T cell receptor beta chain is a study of T cells in Graves' hyperthyroidism and ophthalmopathy (dated 2019 in TCRdb). Regarding the study in general: Peripheral blood was sampled at the time of initial diagnosis, prior to any treatment. Once sampling was done, hyperthyroidism patients were given methimazole at a starting dose of 30 mg daily, whereas ophthalmopathy patients were given high-dose intravenous methylprednisolone. Whether ophthalmopathy could be predicted prospectively was tested in an independent validation cohort made up of about 18 hyperthyroidism patients plus 17 patients who later progressed to ophthalmopathy. TCR V-J signatures able to tell the groups apart were searched for in a discovery cohort of more than 90 patients, of whom around 42 had Graves' ophthalmopathy and around 56 had stable Graves' hyperthyroidism. Thyroid tissue and blood T-cell repertoires from over 5 Graves' hyperthyroidism patients were also compared in the study. The approximately 100 discovery patients were divided at random into training and test sets in a 7:3 ratio. According to the paper, TCR Vbeta CDR3 sequencing was carried out on 135 peripheral blood samples, which came from fewer than 50 ophthalmopathy, around 75 hyperthyroidism and approximately 17 progressor patients. Broader findings and caveats from the paper: Blood samples also contained most of the expanded thyroid clonotypes (frequency above 0.001), which suggests that blood repertoires may reflect thyroid immune responses. A model built on a 13 V-J signature distinguished ophthalmopathy from stable hyperthyroidism, reaching about 89% sensitivity and 81% to 83% specificity in cross-validation and 80%/75% in testing. Sample size was not statistically predetermined, and investigators were not blinded to group allocation. In validation, the model predicted progression to ophthalmopathy a median of about 5.9 months before onset, with roughly 70% sensitivity and 72.22% specificity.

The TCR beta CDR3 regions were amplified from RNA transcripts. A first-round RT-PCR of the TCR CDR3 used the HTBI primer set with the Qiagen OneStep RT-PCR kit. Libraries were constructed in a second round of multiplex PCR, after which size selection and purification were performed. Libraries were sequenced paired-end with 100 bp reads on an Illumina HiSeq2000. In the paper's pipeline: Raw data were processed with SOAPnuke, discarding reads with adapters, uncalled bases, mean Phred below 15, or no exact constant-primer or identifier match. High-quality paired reads were merged using COPE v1.2.5, and each unique nucleotide sequence was defined as a clonotype. MiTCR v1.1 was used to align clonotypes to the IMGT TRBV, TRBD and TRBJ reference segments. The analysis included only V-J combinations with a frequency above 0.0001, which together covered approximately 99% of the repertoires. The TCS score was defined as the ratio of F50 (clonal expansion) to E x V (chaos), calculated using BLOSUM62-based TCRdist between CDR3 peptides within each V-J. Welch's t-statistics and random forest reduced fewer than 550 V-J features to roughly 13, which were used in a naive Bayes classifier (R e1071). TCRdb trimmed the raw reads at Q25, called clones with MiXCR and kept productive beta chains. CDR3 protein sequences are deduplicated, and each keeps its most common genes and DNA. The V and J calls come from TCRdb's annotation, not from the publication. This sample lists 350,000 to 450,000 distinct CDR3 sequences; about an eighth were detected once. Around 28% of the sample belongs to the ten largest clones.

This clonotype came up a few times. This receptor's antigen is unknown. Within one base of it there is no much larger clone, and no base qualities were kept. Moderately to severely active disease, a Clinical Activity Score of at least 3, a NOSPECS grade of at least 4, and a duration under 3 months were present in ophthalmopathy patients. The study excluded patients with uncontrolled infections, other autoimmune diseases, pregnancy or lactation. Diagnoses relied on clinical symptoms, serum thyroxine and TRAb, thyroid ultrasound and orbital computed tomography. PBMCs were isolated from approximately 10 ml of fresh peripheral blood by Ficoll-Paque density gradient centrifugation. Total RNA was extracted using Trizol reagent, and RNA quality was assessed on an Agilent 2100 Bioanalyzer. The TCR sequence derives from a man in his forties or fifties with Graves' ophthalmopathy. Sequenced material: blood.

The CDR3 protein: CAISDVPGTTTGYTF. The sequence in DNA is TGTGCCATCAGTGATGTTCCAGGGACCACGACTGGCTACACCTTC. The rearranged segments are TRBV10-3 and TRBJ1-2, and TRBD1 may be the D gene, going by 5 matching bases. Trimming takes 3 bases from V and 7 bases from J, and the germline ends sit 18 bases apart. From the cysteine through the phenylalanine, the CDR3 covers 15 amino acids. The kept DNA is CDR3 alone, 45 bases in frame from the first base. CDR1 and CDR2 are drawn from the germline V gene: ENHRY, SYGVKD.